Described below is a single T cell receptor beta chain sequence and its context. The entry originates in a study of glioma-infiltrating T cells after dendritic cell vaccination. Method: immunoSEQ multiplex PCR; TCRdb's copy keeps in-frame clones and lacks some. The data show 85,000 to 110,000 clones, with approximately 80% seen just once and about an eighth held by the top ten. In germline, CDR1 is SGHTA, CDR2 FQGTGA. The V segment lost 4 bases and the J segment 9 bases; nucleotides outside the gene matches: 13. The length of the CDR3 is 16 residues. The TCR was taken from a human donor with glioblastoma. The source was blood, collected before dendritic cell vaccination. This chain uses TRBV7-3 with TRBJ2-3, with 10 bases identical to TRBD2. The chain's CDR3 is CASSYLAGVHGPTQYF. In DNA form, the CDR3 reads TGTGCCAGCAGCTATCTAGCGGGGGTACATGGTCCGACGCAGTATTTT.